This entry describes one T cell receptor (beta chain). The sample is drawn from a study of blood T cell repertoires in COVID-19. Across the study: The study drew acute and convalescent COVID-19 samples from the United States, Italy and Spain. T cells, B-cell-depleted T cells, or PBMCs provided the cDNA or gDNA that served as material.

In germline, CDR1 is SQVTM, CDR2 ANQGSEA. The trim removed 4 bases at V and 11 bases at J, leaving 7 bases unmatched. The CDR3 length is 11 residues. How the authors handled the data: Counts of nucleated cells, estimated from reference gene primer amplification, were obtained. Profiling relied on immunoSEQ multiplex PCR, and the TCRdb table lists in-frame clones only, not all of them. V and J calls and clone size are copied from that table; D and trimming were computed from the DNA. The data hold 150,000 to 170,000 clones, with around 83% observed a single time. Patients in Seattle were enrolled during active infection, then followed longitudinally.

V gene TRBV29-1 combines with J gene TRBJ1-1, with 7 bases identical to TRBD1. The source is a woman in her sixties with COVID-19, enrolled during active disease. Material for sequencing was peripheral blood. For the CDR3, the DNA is TGCAGCGTTGTGACAGGGTTGTGGGCTTTCTTT. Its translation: CSVVTGLWAFF.